These T cell receptor beta chains were read from a single sample in a study of blood T cells in healthy people across ages. TCRdb independently ran MiXCR on the 5' RACE reads; one entry per CDR3 protein. The data contain around 1,600,000 distinct CDR3 sequences, under 55% of them seen just once; the ten biggest clones take up just over 4%. Sequenced material: blood. Receptor source: a woman between 18 and 29 years old in good health. Each CDR3 is given with its conserved first and last residue. The D gene is left open where the match is weak. Size is stated for part of the rows, as once, few or many counts, or as a class when the clone is expanded.

NA,NA,TRBV7-3,TRBJ1-1,TGTGCCAGCAGCTTAAGTCCCCAAACGACAGGCACTGAAGCTTTCTTT,CASSLSPQTTGTEAFF
TRBD1,many,TRBV20-1,TRBJ2-7,TGCAGTGCCCGACAGGGCTCCTACGAGCAGTACTTC,CSARQGSYEQYF
NA,many,TRBV3-1,TRBJ1-5,TGTGCCAGCAGCCAAGGGCGTCAGCCCCAGCATTTT,CASSQGRQPQHF
NA,NA,TRBV20-1,TRBJ2-3,TGCAGTGCCCACCGTGGGTCGCAGCAGGATACGCAGTATTTT,CSAHRGSQQDTQYF
NA,few,TRBV27,TRBJ2-7,TGTGCCAGCTCACTAGGTCCGGGGGGCCGGCCTTCCGAGCAGTACTTC,CASSLGPGGRPSEQYF
NA,once,TRBV19,TRBJ2-7,TGTGCCAGTAGTAGGGACGGAGACAATGAGCAGTACTTC,CASSRDGDNEQYF
TRBD2,few,TRBV28,TRBJ2-7,TGTGCCAGCAGTTTCCACACTAGGGTAAGCGGGAGAGTCTACGAGCAGTACTTC,CASSFHTRVSGRVYEQYF
NA,NA,TRBV6-5,TRBJ2-1,TGTGCCAGCAGTTACAGAGTCTACAATGAGCAGTTCTTC,CASSYRVYNEQFF
TRBD2,NA,TRBV6-2/TRBV6-3,TRBJ2-7,TGTGCCAGCAGTGACCCTAGCGGGGGGGACCACAATGAGCAGTACTTC,CASSDPSGGDHNEQYF
NA,NA,TRBV4-2,TRBJ1-1,TGTGCCAGCAGCCAAGATCCGGGACAAACTGAAGCTTTCTTT,CASSQDPGQTEAFF
NA,few,TRBV10-3,TRBJ2-7,TGTGCCATCAGTGCAAACCTACAAGGCTACGAGCAGTACTTC,CAISANLQGYEQYF
NA,NA,TRBV12-3/TRBV12-4,TRBJ1-6,TGTGCCAGCAGTTTGTCTGGGAGCGGTTCACCCCTCCACTTT,CASSLSGSGSPLHF
NA,NA,TRBV29-1,TRBJ2-1,TGCAGCGTTGCATCTATTCACTACAATGGGCAGTTCTTC,CSVASIHYNGQFF
NA,NA,TRBV6-2/TRBV6-3,TRBJ2-1,TGTGCCAGCAGTTACTCGAGGCGGGGAACAGGGGATGAGCAGTTCTTC,CASSYSRRGTGDEQFF
NA,NA,TRBV30,TRBJ1-6,TGTGCCTGGAGTATTGGTCAGCGAAATTCACCCCTCCACTTT,CAWSIGQRNSPLHF
TRBD1,NA,TRBV2,TRBJ2-5,TGTGCCAGCAGTTCGAACAGGGGGAGTGAGACCCAGTACTTC,CASSSNRGSETQYF
TRBD1,NA,TRBV24-1,TRBJ2-1,TGTGCCACCAGTGCGGGACAGGGGCAACACCGGAGCTCCTACAATGAGCAGTTCTTC,CATSAGQGQHRSSYNEQFF
TRBD2,NA,TRBV24-1,TRBJ2-1,TGTGCCACCAGTGGACTAGCGGGAGGCTACAATGAGCAGTTCTTC,CATSGLAGGYNEQFF
TRBD2,NA,TRBV10-3,TRBJ2-5,TGTGCCATCAGTGGGGGAAGTGAGACTAGCGGTCAAGAGACCCAGTACTTC,CAISGGSETSGQETQYF
NA,NA,TRBV3-1,TRBJ2-5,TGTGCCATCAGTAGCGGTTCCCTGCGGGAGACCCAGTACTTC,CAISSGSLRETQYF
NA,NA,TRBV4-1,TRBJ2-7,TGCGCCAGCAGCCAACCCCGCGGGGCGAAACCCTACGAGCAGTACTTC,CASSQPRGAKPYEQYF
TRBD1,NA,TRBV12-3/TRBV12-4,TRBJ2-7,TGTGCCAGCAGTCCGGGACAGGTGGCCTACGAGCAGTACTTC,CASSPGQVAYEQYF
NA,few,TRBV6-2/TRBV6-3,TRBJ2-3,TGTGCCAGCAGTCCACCCCAGGGGTGGGGTACAGATACGCAGTATTTT,CASSPPQGWGTDTQYF
NA,few,TRBV20-1,TRBJ2-3,TGCAGTGCTAGAGATCAGGGGAGGAGGCTTACAGATACGCAGTATTTT,CSARDQGRRLTDTQYF
TRBD2,few,TRBV27,TRBJ2-3,TGTGCCAGCACTCAGCGGGGGGTTGAGGATACGCAGTATTTT,CASTQRGVEDTQYF